The clone carrying this T cell receptor (beta chain) occurred a few times. The sample is drawn from a study of cytomegalovirus exposure and HLA in healthy donors. Germline V gene sequence: CDR1 PRHDT, CDR2 FYEKMQ (reference sequence). The V end was cut by 5 bases, the J end by 5 bases, with 19 bases between. The CDR3 has 15 residues. The PCR ran on 60 Vbeta and 13 Jbeta primers. Profiling relied on immunoSEQ multiplex PCR, and the TCRdb table lists in-frame clones only, not all of them. The sample has 90,000 to 110,000 clones; approximately 69% are singletons. This sequence joins TRBV13 and TRBJ2-7, with D possibly matching TRBD2 (5 bases). The sequence was obtained from a man under 40 in good health and CMV-seronegative. The sequenced material came from PBMCs. This CDR3 is CASSTREGRLDEQYF. CDR3 DNA sequence: TGTGCCAGCAGCACCCGTGAAGGGAGATTGGACGAGCAGTACTTC.